This T cell receptor (beta chain) was captured in a study of identical twins. TCRdb itself ran the 5' RACE reads through MiXCR, one entry per CDR3 protein. The repertoire includes some 790,000 distinct CDR3 sequences, 15% to 20% of them detected once, and about an eighth sits in the top ten. Study-wide findings and caveats: The analysis was cross-sectional rather than longitudinal within donors. Invariant MAIT and iNKT cells could partly confound zero-insertion analyses.

The CDR3 runs 15 residues. Germline CDR1 and CDR2: LGHNA and YSLEER. V shed 2 bases and J 7 bases; nucleotides not matched to a gene: 2. Of note for this clonotype: Its specificity is unknown.

This sample was also put to use in a study of T cells expressing NK-cell markers.

The receptor was derived from a woman younger than 35 in good health. This sequence joins TRBV4-3 and TRBJ2-1, with 13 nucleotides matching TRBD2. The sample consisted of PBMCs. In nucleotides, the CDR3 is TGCGCCAGCAGCCAACGGACTAGCGGGGGTAATGAGCAGTTCTTC. Translation gives CASSQRTSGGNEQFF.